Listed here are 15 T cell receptor beta chains from one sample, sequenced in a study of OX40 agonist ivuxolimab in advanced cancers. The protocol used for the library was the immunoSEQ multiplex PCR assay. TCRdb obtained this table from immuneACCESS and retained in-frame rearrangements with V and J assigned. These tables miss some clones; where compared with another copy, unresolved V genes account for less than half of the shortfall, and the remainder is unexplained. The sample table records some 10,000 clones; about 66% of these occur just once. About 24% of the sample comes from the top ten. Sequencing used CD4+ or CD8+ T cells sorted from blood, obtained in a trial of the OX40 agonist ivuxolimab. These receptors all stem from an adult with an advanced solid tumor such as melanoma, head and neck, liver or kidney cancer.

The rearrangement joins TRBV6-5 to TRBJ1-4; D unresolved. Per germline, CDR1 MNHEY and CDR2 SVGAGI. CDR3 size: 13 residues. The CDR3 coding sequence is TGTACGAGCCAGGCCGCAACTAATGAAAAACTGTTTTTT. Amino acids: CTSQAATNEKLFF.

This clone has only a few counts. This chain uses TRBV19 with TRBJ2-7, with D perhaps matching TRBD1 (6 bases). V was trimmed by 5 bases and J by 1 base, leaving 15 bases between them. Germline loops: CDR1 LNHDA, CDR2 SQIVND (reference sequence). The CDR3 extends over 15 amino acids. The chain's CDR3 is CASSVNLDSSYEQYF. CDR3 sequence (DNA): TGTGCCAGTAGTGTCAACCTGGACAGTTCCTACGAGCAGTACTTC.

This chain uses TRBV4-3 with TRBJ1-2, with D maybe TRBD1 (6 bases). This CDR3 contains 16 residues. V lost 0 bases and J 4 bases, leaving 15 bases between the germline ends. The germline CDR1 and CDR2 sequences are LGHNA and YSLEER. The CDR3 sequence is CASSQDLGGGAYGYTF. DNA of the CDR3: TGCGCCAGCAGCCAAGATTTAGGAGGGGGAGCCTATGGCTACACCTTC.

This chain joins TRBV28 and TRBJ2-7, with D perhaps TRBD1 (6 bases). CDR1 is MDHEN and CDR2 is SYDVKM in the germline V gene. This CDR3 has 14 amino acids. Trimming left V 6 bases short and J 3 bases short, with 15 bases between. CDR3 in amino acids: CASRETGQFYEQYF. The CDR3 DNA follows: TGTGCCAGCAGGGAGACAGGTCAATTCTACGAGCAGTACTTC.

The chain couples TRBV29-1 to TRBJ2-7; the D call may be TRBD1 or TRBD2 (5 bases each). CDR3 length: 11 residues. Germline loops: CDR1 SQVTM, CDR2 ANQGSEA. The ends were cut back, 4 bases at V and 2 bases at J, with 6 bases in the middle. The CDR3 loop is CSVGDAYEQYF. CDR3 sequence (DNA): TGCAGCGTTGGGGACGCCTACGAGCAGTACTTC.

Here the CDR3 DNA reads TGTGCCAGCAGCGTAGACTATAGCTCCTACAATGAGCAGTTCTTC. Translated, it gives CASSVDYSSYNEQFF. The genes are TRBV9 and TRBJ2-1, with no clear D. The CDR3 has 15 amino acids. V dropped 0 bases and J dropped 0 bases, with 7 bases sitting between them. Germline V gene sequence: CDR1 SGDLS, CDR2 YYNGEE. Full variable domain (remainder filled in from reference TRBV9 and TRBJ2-1): DSGVTQTPKHLITATGQRVTLRCSPRSGDLSVYWYQQSLDQGLQFLIQYYNGEERAKGNILERFSAQQFPDLHSELNLSSLELGDSALYFCASSVDYSSYNEQFFGPGTRLTVL.

V and J are TRBV28 and TRBJ2-7; 7 bases match TRBD1. CDR1 is MDHEN and CDR2 is SYDVKM in the germline V gene. The CDR3 is 13 amino acids. V was clipped by 5 bases and J by 3 bases; unmatched bases: 4. For the CDR3, the DNA is TGTGCCAGCAGTCTCCGGGACAGCTACGAGCAGTACTTC. This codes for CASSLRDSYEQYF.

V usage is TRBV4-3 and J usage is TRBJ1-1; tentatively, D is TRBD1 (5 bases). V lost 4 bases, J lost 0 bases, and 12 bases lay in between. The V gene's germline CDR1 is LGHNA and CDR2 YSLEER. This CDR3 is built from 15 residues. The CDR3 here is CASSPRTIMNTEAFF. CDR3 DNA: TGCGCCAGCAGCCCCCGGACAATCATGAACACTGAAGCTTTCTTT.

This clone was observed once. This chain uses TRBV19 with TRBJ1-1, with a tentative D call TRBD1 (5 bases). The CDR3 contains 14 residues. Between the trimmed V and J ends, which lost 6 bases and 1 base, there was a span of 12 bases. Germline-derived CDR1 and CDR2 are LNHDA and SQIVND (reference sequence). DNA of the CDR3: TGTGCCAGTAGGAGGGGCAAGGGGAACACTGAAGCTTTCTTT. Translated, it gives CASRRGKGNTEAFF.

This clone was observed a handful of times. The genes are TRBV18 and TRBJ2-7, with a tentative D call TRBD1 (5 bases). The CDR3 has 14 amino acids. V shed 3 bases and J shed 2 bases, with 11 bases lying between them. Per the germline V gene, CDR1 is KGHSH and CDR2 is LQKENI. The CDR3 reads CASSPPDTPYEQYF. DNA for the CDR3: TGTGCCAGCTCACCGCCGGACACCCCCTACGAGCAGTACTTC.

The chain employs TRBV4-3 and TRBJ1-2; D gene uncertain. Per the germline V gene, CDR1 is LGHNA and CDR2 is YSLEER. The CDR3 contains 16 residues. V gave up 0 bases and J gave up 4 bases, with 15 bases separating them. This CDR3 is CASSQDIRAGTYGYTF. CDR3 DNA sequence: TGCGCCAGCAGCCAAGACATAAGGGCAGGAACCTATGGCTACACCTTC.

Notes on this clone: This specimen includes other DNA sequences encoding the same CDR3. This chain joins TRBV28 and TRBJ2-1; the match to TRBD2 covers 12 bases. This CDR3 is 15 amino acids long. Germline values: CDR1 MDHEN, CDR2 SYDVKM. V was pared by 6 bases and J by 4 bases, with 4 bases of the junction left unmatched. The CDR3 DNA is TGTGCCAGCAGGCCACTAGCGGGAGGTTACAATGAGCAGTTCTTC. It specifies CASRPLAGGYNEQFF.

J is TRBJ1-1 and V is TRBV30; D not resolved. The germline V and J ends were trimmed by 0 bases and 8 bases, with 10 bases remaining between them. Germline V gene data show CDR1 as GTSNPN and CDR2 as SVGIG (reference sequence). The CDR3 consists of 12 residues. The CDR3 reads CAWSVLGNEAFF. The DNA for the CDR3 is TGTGCCTGGAGTGTACTGGGGAACGAAGCTTTCTTT.

The V gene is TRBV5-5, the J gene TRBJ2-1; D possibly corresponds to TRBD1 (6 bases). CDR1 SGHKS and CDR2 YYEKEE come from the germline V gene (reference sequence). V gave up 2 bases and J gave up 5 bases, with 17 bases separating them. The CDR3 has 16 residues. The DNA of the CDR3 is TGTGCCAGCAGCTTTTACCTAGGGACAAGGAACAATGAGCAGTTCTTC. Its protein is CASSFYLGTRNNEQFF.

This chain uses TRBV9 with TRBJ2-3; no clear D. The CDR3 covers 13 residues. Looked up from germline, CDR1 is SGDLS and CDR2 is YYNGEE. Trimming stripped 4 bases from V and 7 bases from J, with 13 bases between. As DNA, the CDR3 is TGTGCCAGCAGCTCCGGCAGTGTACATACGCAGTATTTT. Translated: CASSSGSVHTQYF. The complete variable domain, with remaining parts taken from reference TRBV9 and TRBJ2-3, reads DSGVTQTPKHLITATGQRVTLRCSPRSGDLSVYWYQQSLDQGLQFLIQYYNGEERAKGNILERFSAQQFPDLHSELNLSSLELGDSALYFCASSSGSVHTQYFGPGTRLTVL.